The clone carrying this TCR beta chain was counted a single time. A multiplex PCR was run with 60 Vbeta primers and 13 Jbeta primers. Sequencing was performed with immunoSEQ multiplex PCR; in TCRdb, only in-frame clones are kept and a portion is missing. The sample consists of more than 200,000 clones, about 80% of them appearing once. The source of the sample is a study of cytomegalovirus exposure and HLA in healthy donors. Trimming removed 5 bases at V and 0 bases at J, with 15 bases between. The CDR3 is 16 amino acids. Germline CDR1 is SNHLY and CDR2 is FYNNEI. The sequence was obtained from a male donor in good health and CMV-seronegative. The sequencing input was PBMCs. The chain is built from TRBV2 and TRBJ2-3, with a tentative D call TRBD2 (5 bases). The CDR3 region has the DNA TGTGCCAGCAGTATCACTAGGGAGAGGAGCACAGATACGCAGTATTTT. Protein sequence: CASSITRERSTDTQYF.